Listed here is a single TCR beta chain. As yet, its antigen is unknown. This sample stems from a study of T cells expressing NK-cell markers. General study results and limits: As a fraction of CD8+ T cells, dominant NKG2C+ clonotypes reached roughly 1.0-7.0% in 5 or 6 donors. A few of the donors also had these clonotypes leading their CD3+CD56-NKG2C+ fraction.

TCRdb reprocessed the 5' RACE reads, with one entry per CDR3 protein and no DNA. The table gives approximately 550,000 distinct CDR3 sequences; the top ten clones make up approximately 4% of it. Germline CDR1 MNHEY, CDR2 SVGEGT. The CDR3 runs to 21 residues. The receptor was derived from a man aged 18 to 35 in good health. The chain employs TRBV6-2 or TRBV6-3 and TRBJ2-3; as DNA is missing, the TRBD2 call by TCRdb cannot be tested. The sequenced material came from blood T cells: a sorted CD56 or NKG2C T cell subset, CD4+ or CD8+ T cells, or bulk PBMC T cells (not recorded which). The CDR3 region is CASRGSWGLAGVDWTTDTQYF.